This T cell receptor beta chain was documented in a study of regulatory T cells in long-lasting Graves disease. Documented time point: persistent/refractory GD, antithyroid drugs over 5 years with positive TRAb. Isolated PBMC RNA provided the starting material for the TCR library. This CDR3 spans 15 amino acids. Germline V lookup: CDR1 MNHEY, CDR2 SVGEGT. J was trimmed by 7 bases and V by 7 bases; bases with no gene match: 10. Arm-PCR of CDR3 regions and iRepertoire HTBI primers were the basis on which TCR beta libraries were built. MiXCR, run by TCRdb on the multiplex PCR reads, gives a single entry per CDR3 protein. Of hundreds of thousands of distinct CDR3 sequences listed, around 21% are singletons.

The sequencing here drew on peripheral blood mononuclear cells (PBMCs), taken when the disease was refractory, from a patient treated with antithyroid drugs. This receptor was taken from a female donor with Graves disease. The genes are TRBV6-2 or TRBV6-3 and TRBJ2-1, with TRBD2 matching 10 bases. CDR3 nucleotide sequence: TGTGCCAGCACCCCGGGGACTAGCGTGACGAATGAGCAGTTCTTC. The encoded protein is CASTPGTSVTNEQFF.